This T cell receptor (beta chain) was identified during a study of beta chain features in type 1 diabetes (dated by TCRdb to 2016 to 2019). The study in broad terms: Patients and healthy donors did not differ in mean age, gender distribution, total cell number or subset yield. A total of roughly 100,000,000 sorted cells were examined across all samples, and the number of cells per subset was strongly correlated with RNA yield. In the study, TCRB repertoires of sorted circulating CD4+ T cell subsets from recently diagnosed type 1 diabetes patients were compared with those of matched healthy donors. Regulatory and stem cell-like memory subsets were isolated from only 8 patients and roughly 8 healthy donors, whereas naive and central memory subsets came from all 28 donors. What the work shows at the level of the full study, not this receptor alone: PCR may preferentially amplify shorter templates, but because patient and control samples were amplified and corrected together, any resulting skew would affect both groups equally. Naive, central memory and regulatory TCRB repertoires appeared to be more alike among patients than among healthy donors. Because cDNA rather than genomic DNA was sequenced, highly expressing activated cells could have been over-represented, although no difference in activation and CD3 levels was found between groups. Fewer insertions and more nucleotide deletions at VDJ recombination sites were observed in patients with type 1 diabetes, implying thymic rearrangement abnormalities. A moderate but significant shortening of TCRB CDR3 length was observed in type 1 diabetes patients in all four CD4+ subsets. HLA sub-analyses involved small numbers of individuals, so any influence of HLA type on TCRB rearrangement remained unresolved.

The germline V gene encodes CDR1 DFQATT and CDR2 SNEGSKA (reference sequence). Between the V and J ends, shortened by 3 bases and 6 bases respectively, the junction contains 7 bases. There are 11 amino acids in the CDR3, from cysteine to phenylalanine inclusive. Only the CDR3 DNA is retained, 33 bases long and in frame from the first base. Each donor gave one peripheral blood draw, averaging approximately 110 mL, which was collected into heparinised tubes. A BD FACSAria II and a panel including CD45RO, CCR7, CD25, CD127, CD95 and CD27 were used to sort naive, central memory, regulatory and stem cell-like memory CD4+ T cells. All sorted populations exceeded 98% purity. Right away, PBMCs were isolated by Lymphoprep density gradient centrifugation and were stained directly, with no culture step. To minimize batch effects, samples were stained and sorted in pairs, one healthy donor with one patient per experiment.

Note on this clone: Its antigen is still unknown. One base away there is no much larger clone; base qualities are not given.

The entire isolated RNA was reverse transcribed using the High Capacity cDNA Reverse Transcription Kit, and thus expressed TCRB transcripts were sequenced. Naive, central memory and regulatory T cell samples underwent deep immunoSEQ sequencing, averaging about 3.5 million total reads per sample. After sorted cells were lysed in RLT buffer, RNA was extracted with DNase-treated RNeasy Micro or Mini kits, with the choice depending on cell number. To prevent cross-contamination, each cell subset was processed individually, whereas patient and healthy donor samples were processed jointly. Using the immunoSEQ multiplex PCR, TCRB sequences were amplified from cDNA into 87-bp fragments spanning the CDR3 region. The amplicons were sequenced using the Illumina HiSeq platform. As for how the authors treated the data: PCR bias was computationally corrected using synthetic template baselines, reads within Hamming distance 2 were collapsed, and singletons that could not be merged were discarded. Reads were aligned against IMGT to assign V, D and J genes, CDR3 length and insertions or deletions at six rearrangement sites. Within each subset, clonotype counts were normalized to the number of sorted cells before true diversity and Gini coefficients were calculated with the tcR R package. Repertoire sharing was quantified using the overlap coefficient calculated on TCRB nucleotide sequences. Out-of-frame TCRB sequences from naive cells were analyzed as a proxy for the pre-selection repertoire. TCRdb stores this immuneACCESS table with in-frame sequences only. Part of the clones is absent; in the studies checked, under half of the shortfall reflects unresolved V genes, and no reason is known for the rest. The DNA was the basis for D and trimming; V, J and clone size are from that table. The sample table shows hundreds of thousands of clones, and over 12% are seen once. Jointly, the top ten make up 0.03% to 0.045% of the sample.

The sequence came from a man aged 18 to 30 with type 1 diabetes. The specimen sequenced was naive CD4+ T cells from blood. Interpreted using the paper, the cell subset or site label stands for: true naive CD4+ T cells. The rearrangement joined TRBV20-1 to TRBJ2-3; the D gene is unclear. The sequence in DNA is TGCAGTGCTAGTCGTAAGGATACGCAGTATTTT. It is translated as CSASRKDTQYF.